Listed below are T cell receptor beta chains from one sample, sequenced in a study of molecular identifiers for immune sequencing clone quantification. TCRdb redid the calling of the PCR reads with MiXCR, one entry per CDR3 protein. The data contain 80,000 to 95,000 distinct CDR3 sequences, 15% to 20% of them singletons. Sequences were obtained from naive CD8+ T cells from blood, with Jurkat cell RNA spiked in. The receptors originated from a human donor in good health. Some libraries in this study had Jurkat cell RNA spiked in. The CDR3 runs from the conserved cysteine through the conserved F or W. The D gene is left open where the match is weak. Size is stated for part of the rows, as once, few or many counts, or as a class when the clone is expanded.

clone_size j_call v_call d_call cdr3_nt cdr3_aa
many TRBJ2-4 TRBV12-3/TRBV12-4 - TGTGCCAGCAGCCCAGGGGGGGGGGCAGCGCCCAAAAACATTCAGTACTTC CASSPGGGAAPKNIQYF
many TRBJ1-1 TRBV4-1 - TGCGCCAGCAGCCAGTCCGAGGGCTGGGCTGGCGAAGCTTTCTTT CASSQSEGWAGEAFF
many TRBJ2-7 TRBV18 - TGTGCCAGCTCACATGGCAGGGGCTACGAGCAGTACTTC CASSHGRGYEQYF
many TRBJ2-2 TRBV4-1 TRBD1 TGCGCCAGCAGCCAAGAGAGTAGGACAGGGTTTCTCGCCGGGGAGCTGTTTTTT CASSQESRTGFLAGELFF
many TRBJ1-1 TRBV18 - TGTGCCAGCTCACCGAAGGGCATGAACACTGAAGCTTTCTTT CASSPKGMNTEAFF
many TRBJ1-5 TRBV6-2/TRBV6-3 - TGTGCCAGCAGTTACTCGGCTGGACGTCAGCCCCAGCATTTT CASSYSAGRQPQHF
many TRBJ1-1 TRBV7-2 TRBD1 TGTGCCAGCAGCTTGGGACAGGGTGCTGAAGCTTTCTTT CASSLGQGAEAFF
many TRBJ2-3 TRBV19 - TGTGCCAGTAGTATAGATCAAAGCACAGATACGCAGTATTTT CASSIDQSTDTQYF
many TRBJ2-7 TRBV7-9 - TGTGCCAGCAGCCAGCGGACTATCGAGCAGTACTTC CASSQRTIEQYF
many TRBJ2-1 TRBV18 - TGTGCCAGCTCACCTGACCGGAGGCCTAGCAATGAGCAGTTCTTC CASSPDRRPSNEQFF
few TRBJ2-7 TRBV1 - TGCACCAGCAGCCAAGATCCCGACAGGGGGCGTACCTACGAGCAGTACTTC CTSSQDPDRGRTYEQYF
many TRBJ2-3 TRBV28 TRBD2 TGTGCCAGCAGAGCCTGGGGGGGAACTAGCACAGATACGCAGTATTTT CASRAWGGTSTDTQYF
many TRBJ2-5 TRBV5-1 - TGCGCCAGCAAGGATTCAGGGGTCCGGGAGACCCAGTACTTC CASKDSGVRETQYF
- TRBJ2-5 TRBV6-5 - TGTGCCAGCAGTTACTCGGAAGGGGTTGGGGAGACCCGGTACTTC CASSYSEGVGETRYF
- TRBJ2-7 TRBV5-3 - TGTGCCAGCAGCTCGCCCTTCGACAGCCCGTACTCCTACGAGCAGTACTTC CASSSPFDSPYSYEQYF
many TRBJ1-2 TRBV5-5 - TGTGCCAGCAGCTTGTCAGAGTCAAACTATGGCTACACCTTC CASSLSESNYGYTF
many TRBJ2-5 TRBV7-8 - TGTGCCAGCAGCTTAATTGCCCCAGTCCAAGAGACCCAGTACTTC CASSLIAPVQETQYF
many TRBJ2-7 TRBV12-3/TRBV12-4 TRBD2 TGTGCCAGCACCCCCCCGGCGGGAGGGAGAGTAAGCTCCTACGAGCAGTACTTC CASTPPAGGRVSSYEQYF
many TRBJ1-1 TRBV4-1 - TGCGCCAGCAGCCAAGATCCTGCCACTGAAGCTTTCTTT CASSQDPATEAFF
many TRBJ2-5 TRBV20-1 TRBD2 TGCAGTGCTATTGGAACTAGCGGGGGGGAAGAGACCCAGTACTTC CSAIGTSGGEETQYF
- TRBJ2-4 TRBV13 - TGTGCCAGCAGCTTAGCTCAGGGAGCCAAAAACACTCAGTACTTC CASSLAQGAKNTQYF
many TRBJ1-6 TRBV20-1 - TGCAGTGCTAGATCGGACTTGTGGAATTCACCCCTCCACTTT CSARSDLWNSPLHF
many TRBJ2-3 TRBV4-1 - TGCGCCAGCAGCCCGGGGACTTACACAGATACGCAGTATTTT CASSPGTYTDTQYF
many TRBJ2-7 TRBV29-1 TRBD2 TGCAGCGTGCGACTAGCGGGAGGCGAGCAGTACTTC CSVRLAGGEQYF
many TRBJ2-7 TRBV2 - TGTGCCAGCAGTGAAACCCGGACAGCAAGCTCCTACGAGCAGTACTTC CASSETRTASSYEQYF
many TRBJ1-1 TRBV6-2/TRBV6-3 - TGTGCCAGCAGGGGAGGACGGGAAATGAACACTGAAGCTTTCTTT CASRGGREMNTEAFF
many TRBJ1-1 TRBV10-3 TRBD1 TGTGCCATCAGTGAGGAAATCAGGGGGCTAGCTTTCTTT CAISEEIRGLAFF
many TRBJ2-7 TRBV4-2 TRBD1 TGTGCCAGCAGCCAAGGGTCGGACAGGGGGTTCTACGAGCAGTACTTC CASSQGSDRGFYEQYF
many TRBJ2-7 TRBV2 TRBD1 TGTGCCAGCGTTCCCCCAAGGGGGCGCTCCTACGAGCAGTACTTC CASVPPRGRSYEQYF
many TRBJ2-5 TRBV6-2/TRBV6-3 TRBD2 TGTGCCAGCACGCGAGCGGGGGAGGAGACCCAGTACTTC CASTRAGEETQYF
many TRBJ1-1 TRBV2 TRBD1 TGTGCCAGCAGGGACTCCGACAGGGACACTGAAGCTTTCTTT CASRDSDRDTEAFF
many TRBJ2-7 TRBV30 - TGTGCCTGCCGGTACGGGACCTACGAGCAGTACTTC CACRYGTYEQYF
- TRBJ2-1 TRBV6-2/TRBV6-3 - TGTGCCAGCAGTTTGTTGGCGACCGAGCAGTTCTTC CASSLLATEQFF
- TRBJ2-7 TRBV20-1 - TGCAGTGTCCAGGCCTTTAGCGGATCCTCCTACGAGCAGTACTTC CSVQAFSGSSYEQYF
many TRBJ1-5 TRBV12-3/TRBV12-4 - TGTGCCAGCAGTTTTTCGCGCAATCAGCCCCAGCATTTT CASSFSRNQPQHF
- TRBJ2-7 TRBV11-2 - TGTGCCAGCAGCCAGAGCTCCTACGAGCAGTACTTC CASSQSSYEQYF
many TRBJ2-7 TRBV4-3 - TGCGCCAGCAGCCAAGGCGACGACAGGCCCTACGAGCAGTACTTC CASSQGDDRPYEQYF
- TRBJ2-7 TRBV5-1 - TGCGCCAGCAGCTTGGCGGTCTTATCCTACGAGCAGTACTTC CASSLAVLSYEQYF
many TRBJ2-3 TRBV29-1 - TGCAGCGTTGAAGGGTGGGGGCGGGAAGATACGCAGTATTTT CSVEGWGREDTQYF
many TRBJ2-5 TRBV2 TRBD1 TGTGCCAGCAGGGAAGGGACAGACAACCAAGAGACCCAGTACTTC CASREGTDNQETQYF
many TRBJ2-1 TRBV7-8 - TGCGCCAGCAGCTTTGGGGGTTACAATGAGCAGTTCTTC CASSFGGYNEQFF
many TRBJ2-3 TRBV12-3/TRBV12-4 - TGTGCCAGCAGTTTCGGAGGGGCCGGGGATACGCAGTATTTT CASSFGGAGDTQYF
many TRBJ2-7 TRBV4-3 - TGCGCCAGCAGCCAAGAGGACGCCTCCTACGAGCAGTACTTC CASSQEDASYEQYF
many TRBJ2-7 TRBV28 TRBD1 TGTGCCAGCAGTTACACAGGGGGCAGTTACGAGCAGTACTTC CASSYTGGSYEQYF
many TRBJ1-2 TRBV30 - TGTGCCTGGAGTGTAACGACTAACTATGGCTACACCTTC CAWSVTTNYGYTF